The entry below gives a single TCR beta chain sequence along with its context. The antigen is undetermined. The sample originates from a study of beta chain features in type 1 diabetes. As for the study in general: Across every sample, over 100 million sorted cells were examined in total.

Expressed TCRB transcripts got sequenced, as all isolated RNA was reverse transcribed. Mean read depth for naive, central memory and regulatory T cell samples was around 3.8 million reads. Data came from immunoSEQ multiplex PCR; TCRdb stores just in-frame clones and leaves some out. This table holds about 650,000 clones, roughly 12% found once. General study points: Type 1 diabetes patients had moderately but significantly shorter TCRB CDR3s in all four CD4+ subsets.

There are 13 residues in the CDR3. With 2 bases removed from V and 4 bases from J, the gap between germline ends came to 8 bases. Germline assignment: CDR1 GTSNPN and CDR2 SVGIG (reference sequence). This chain links TRBV30 with TRBJ2-2; a possible D gene is TRBD1 (5 bases). The sequencing input was naive CD4+ T cells from blood. The clonotype originates from a man aged 30 to 45 with type 1 diabetes. CDR3 DNA sequence: TGTGCCTGGAGTACGACAGTCACCGGGGAGCTGTTTTTT. The encoded protein is CAWSTTVTGELFF.